A selection of T cell receptor beta chains follows, all from one sample in a study of graft-versus-host responses after intestinal transplantation. No antigen has been identified for these receptors. The data were produced by immunoSEQ multiplex PCR, yet TCRdb's version contains in-frame clones alone and is incomplete. In the table there are 85,000 to 100,000 clones, more than 85% of which are singletons. Sequenced here: unstimulated CD4+ T cells sorted from spleen or lymph node cells, sampled before intestinal transplant. The receptors were gathered from a human donor who received an intestinal transplant. Each CDR3 is given with its conserved first and last residue. Fields, in order: V gene, D gene, clone size, J gene, CDR3 protein, CDR3 DNA. The D gene is left open where the match is weak. Clone size appears in some rows only: once, few, many, or a class for an expanded clone.

TRBV5-5	NA	NA	TRBJ2-7	CASSLAVPYEQYF	TGTGCCAGCAGCTTAGCGGTACCCTACGAGCAGTACTTC
TRBV29-1	TRBD2	once	TRBJ2-1	CSVIAGERVFF	TGCAGCGTAATAGCGGGAGAGCGGGTGTTCTTC
TRBV5-5	TRBD2	NA	TRBJ2-7	CASSFVAGGPSYEQYF	TGTGCCAGCAGCTTCGTAGCGGGAGGCCCGTCCTACGAGCAGTACTTC
TRBV5-4	NA	NA	TRBJ2-1	CASSPRDRGSSYNEQFF	TGTGCCAGCAGCCCTCGGGATAGGGGGAGCTCCTACAATGAGCAGTTCTTC
TRBV6-1	NA	NA	TRBJ1-1	CASRAGPQNTEAFF	TGTGCCAGCAGGGCGGGCCCCCAGAACACTGAAGCTTTCTTT
TRBV4-3	TRBD2	NA	TRBJ2-3	CASSLRRGTSGGSTDTQYF	TGCGCCAGCAGCCTACGGCGCGGGACTAGCGGGGGGAGCACAGATACGCAGTATTTT
TRBV7-9	NA	NA	TRBJ1-6	CASSLLTSGSPLHF	TGTGCCAGCAGCTTACTCACGTCGGGTTCACCCCTCCACTTT
TRBV9	NA	once	TRBJ2-1	CASSVSGGTYNEQFF	TGTGCCAGCAGCGTATCAGGGGGGACCTACAATGAGCAGTTCTTC
TRBV6-1	TRBD2	NA	TRBJ2-2	CASRQGLAGGELFF	TGTGCCAGCAGACAAGGACTAGCAGGGGGGGAGCTGTTTTTT
TRBV18	NA	few	TRBJ1-5	CASSTTPTEWPQHF	TGTGCCAGCTCAACGACTCCTACCGAATGGCCCCAGCATTTT
TRBV19	TRBD2	once	TRBJ2-1	CASSIGTSGYNEQFF	TGTGCCAGTAGTATTGGGACTAGCGGATACAATGAGCAGTTCTTC